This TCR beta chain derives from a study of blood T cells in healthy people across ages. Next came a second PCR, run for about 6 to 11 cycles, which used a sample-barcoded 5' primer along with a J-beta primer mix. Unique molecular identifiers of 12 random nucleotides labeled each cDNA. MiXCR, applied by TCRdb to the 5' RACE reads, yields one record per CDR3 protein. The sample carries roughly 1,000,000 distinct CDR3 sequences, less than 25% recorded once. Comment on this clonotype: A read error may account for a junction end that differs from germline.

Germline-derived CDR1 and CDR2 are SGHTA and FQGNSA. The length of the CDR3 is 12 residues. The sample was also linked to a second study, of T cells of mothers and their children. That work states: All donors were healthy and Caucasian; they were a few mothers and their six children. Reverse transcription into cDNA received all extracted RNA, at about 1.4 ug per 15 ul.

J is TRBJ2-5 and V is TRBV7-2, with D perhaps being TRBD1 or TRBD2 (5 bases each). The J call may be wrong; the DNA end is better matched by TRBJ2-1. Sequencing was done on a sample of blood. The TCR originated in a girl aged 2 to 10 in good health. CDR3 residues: CACSWDANEQFF. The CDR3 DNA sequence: TGTGCCTGCAGCTGGGACGCAAATGAGCAGTTCTTC.